This T cell receptor beta chain was observed in a study of cytomegalovirus exposure and HLA in healthy donors. At the level of the study: The same platform was used for the 110 or so validation repertoires and the approximately 700 first-cohort repertoires, a later analysis reported.

Overall study results and limits: The study flagged about 150 TCR beta chains as cytomegalovirus-associated. In vitro data verified three CMV-associated chains as specific for CMV antigens. Using the classifier, cytomegalovirus status was reportedly diagnosed with high specificity and sensitivity.

Here immunoSEQ multiplex PCR was the method, and the copy in TCRdb shows in-frame clones only, minus some. The data contain around 250,000 clones, around 87% of them seen just once; the ten biggest clones take up under 0.45%. Worth noting for this clone: Its antigen is not known.

The sample was PBMCs. The sequence was collected from a woman aged 18-30 years in good health and CMV-seronegative.

CDR3 in amino acids: CASTLTGGGDGYTF. The CDR3 DNA reads TGTGCCAGCACCCTGACAGGGGGAGGCGATGGCTACACCTTC. The chain couples TRBV5-6 to TRBJ1-2; 9 bases map to TRBD1. Germline V gene data show CDR1 as SGHDT and CDR2 as YYEEEE. Unmatched junction bases numbered 9, after V lost 6 bases and J lost 6 bases. The CDR3 has 14 amino acids.